The present T cell receptor beta chain was sequenced within a study of blood T cell repertoires in COVID-19. Those who participated ranged in age from 18 to 89 years and resided in about two dozen US areas. All recovered Cohort 3 donors got two negative PCRs, got clearance, or saw symptom resolution. Assay used: immunoSEQ multiplex PCR; TCRdb lists only in-frame clones, some missing. The repertoire holds more than 300,000 clones, with approximately 90% as singletons. The CDR3 is made up of 15 amino acids. The V end was cut by 2 bases, the J end by 4 bases, with 12 bases between. From germline, CDR1 is SGHAT and CDR2 FQNNGV.

The chain joins TRBV11-2 to TRBJ2-1; D might be TRBD1 (7 bases). The sample was PBMCs or T cells enriched from blood (not recorded which). The receptor was derived from a woman in her thirties who had recovered from COVID-19. In DNA form, the CDR3 reads TGTGCCAGCAGCTTACAGGGGGGTAGATACAATGAGCAGTTCTTC. This gives the protein CASSLQGGRYNEQFF.